Listed here is a single T cell receptor beta chain. Its antigen is not known. This entry belongs to a study of a mutant IDH1 vaccine in newly diagnosed glioma. Time point meaning: week 47, end of study. Topical imiquimod was applied with each vaccine dose, which held 300 ug of mutant IDH1 20-mer peptide. Clones were read by immunoSEQ multiplex PCR, and TCRdb kept only the in-frame ones, dropping some. The table has approximately 100,000 clones, around nine tenths seen once. The germline CDR1 and CDR2 sequences are SQVTM and ANQGSEA. Trimming removed 6 bases from V and 3 bases from J; junction bases left unmatched: 5. The length of the CDR3 is 13 residues.

Specimen: PBMCs, collected from a glioma patient whose treatment included an IDH1 peptide vaccine. The sequence was collected from a woman between 45 and 65 years old with glioma. The chain recombines TRBV29-1 with TRBJ2-5; TRBD1 aligns across 9 bases. The CDR3 bases are TGCAGCGTCGTAACAGGGGGCAAAGAGACCCAGTACTTC. Protein product: CSVVTGGKETQYF.